Below, 32 T cell receptor beta chains from the same sample are listed, as sequenced in a study of cytomegalovirus exposure and HLA in healthy donors. The PCR employed 60 Vbeta primers together with 13 Jbeta primers. Sequenced by immunoSEQ multiplex PCR; TCRdb stores in-frame clones only, minus some. The table records 160,000 or so clones, 70% to 80% of them present only once. The sample was PBMCs. These receptors were taken from a man aged 35 to 55 in good health and CMV-seronegative.

The V gene is TRBV18, the J gene TRBJ1-1, with 7 bases lining up with TRBD1. Trimming cost V 2 bases and J 1 base; bases outside gene matches: 4. The CDR3 is 15 residues long. Germline V gene lookup returns CDR1 KGHSH and CDR2 LQKENI. The CDR3 DNA reads as TGTGCCAGCTCACCATTCCAGGGGGGGAACACTGAAGCTTTCTTT. This codes for CASSPFQGGNTEAFF.

The genes are TRBV2 and TRBJ1-2, with D perhaps TRBD1 (6 bases). Per the germline V gene, CDR1 is SNHLY and CDR2 is FYNNEI. CDR3 length equals 13 residues. The V end was cut by 6 bases, the J end by 4 bases, with 12 bases between. The CDR3 nucleotides read TGTGCCAGCAGAGAGACAGGCCCCTATGGCTACACCTTC. Encoded protein: CASRETGPYGYTF.

The V call is TRBV5-1, the J call TRBJ2-5; TRBD2 agrees at 13 bases. The trim removed 4 bases at V and 4 bases at J, leaving 4 bases unmatched. Germline CDR1 is SGHRS and CDR2 is YFSETQ. CDR3 length equals 15 residues. For the CDR3, the DNA is TGCGCCAGCAGCCCCCGACTAGCGGGGGGAGAGACCCAGTACTTC. This encodes CASSPRLAGGETQYF.

The V gene is TRBV27, the J gene TRBJ2-1, with D perhaps TRBD2 (6 bases). This CDR3 contains 14 residues. V lost 2 bases and J lost 2, with 7 bases in between. Germline V gene lookup returns CDR1 MNHEY and CDR2 SMNVEV (reference sequence). This CDR3 is CASSLGGAYNEQFF. The CDR3 coding sequence is TGTGCCAGCAGTTTAGGAGGGGCCTACAATGAGCAGTTCTTC.

The V call is TRBV7-9, the J call TRBJ1-3; 8 positions match TRBD1. The CDR3 length is 16 residues. V trimming: 6 bases; J trimming: 3 bases; junction bases outside the gene matches: 10. CDR1 SEHNR and CDR2 FQNEAQ come from the germline V gene (reference sequence). The CDR3 DNA reads as TGTGCCAGCAGTCGAAGACAGGGGAGCGGTGGAAACACCATATATTTT. This gives the protein CASSRRQGSGGNTIYF.

The chain couples TRBV15 to TRBJ1-2, with unresolved D. Trimming left V 1 base short and J 4 bases short, with 7 bases between. The CDR3 loop spans 13 amino acids. CDR1 and CDR2 (germline): LNHNV, YYDKDF (reference sequence). CDR3 residues: CATSRVHSYGYTF. CDR3 nucleotide sequence: TGTGCCACCAGCAGAGTGCACAGCTATGGCTACACCTTC.

V and J are TRBV10-3 and TRBJ1-2; D unclear. The CDR3 has 13 residues. V lost 4 bases and J 4 bases, leaving 10 bases between the germline ends. Germline V CDR1 and CDR2: ENHRY, SYGVKD. For the CDR3, the DNA is TGTGCCATCAGTGTCACGGGGAGCTATGGCTACACCTTC. Translated, it gives CAISVTGSYGYTF.

This clone has only one observation. The junction shows a germline mismatch at one end, possibly a read error. The J gene is TRBJ1-5, the V gene TRBV7-7; maybe TRBD1 (5 bases). CDR3 length: 13 amino acids. Germline CDR1 SSHAT, CDR2 FNYEAQ (reference sequence). The DNA of the CDR3 is TGTGCTAGCAGCCCCAGGGAGGGTTTGCCCCAGCATTTT. Translating gives CASSPREGLPQHF.

The J gene is TRBJ2-1, the V gene TRBV7-2; a possible D gene is TRBD2 (5 bases). The germline gives CDR1 SGHTA, CDR2 FQGNSA. The germline V and J ends were trimmed by 5 bases and 6 bases, with 17 bases remaining between them. This CDR3 is built from 15 residues. Here the CDR3 reads CASSPRASLGNEQFF. For the CDR3, the DNA is TGTGCCAGCAGCCCCCGGGCTAGCTTGGGCAATGAGCAGTTCTTC.

V is TRBV7-9 and J is TRBJ1-5; a possible D gene is TRBD1 (5 bases). V was clipped by 1 base and J by 5 bases, with 12 bases between them. The CDR3 sequence is 15 residues long. The V gene's germline CDR1 is SEHNR and CDR2 FQNEAQ (reference sequence). The CDR3 DNA follows: TGTGCCAGCAGCTTAGGTTCAGGGTATGATCAGCCCCAGCATTTT. Protein sequence: CASSLGSGYDQPQHF.

This clone has only one observation. The chain joins TRBV5-4 to TRBJ2-3, with a possible D match to TRBD1 (6 bases). The V end was cut by 5 bases, the J end by 1 base, with 11 bases between. The CDR3 is made up of 14 amino acids. Germline V gives CDR1 SGHNT, CDR2 YYREEE (reference sequence). The CDR3 sequence is CASRPKGGTDTQYF. As DNA, the CDR3 is TGTGCCAGCAGGCCGAAGGGGGGCACAGATACGCAGTATTTT.

V is TRBV6-4 and J is TRBJ1-1; D gene ambiguous. The V and J ends lost 0 bases and 4 bases respectively, with 9 bases between them. The CDR3 extends over 14 amino acids. Germline CDR1 reads MRHNA; CDR2 reads SNTAGT. The CDR3 DNA sequence: TGTGCCAGCAGTGACTCTGTGGGGAGCACTGAAGCTTTCTTT. Residues: CASSDSVGSTEAFF.

This clone appeared a few times. The chain couples TRBV2 to TRBJ1-4, with unresolved D. This CDR3 region has 11 residues. V shed 6 bases and J shed 8 bases, with 7 bases lying between them. In germline, CDR1 is SNHLY, CDR2 FYNNEI. CDR3 protein: CASSYVEKLFF. The CDR3 bases are TGTGCCAGCAGCTACGTCGAAAAACTGTTTTTT.

This rearrangement joins TRBV6-1 to TRBJ1-2; a weak D match, TRBD1 (5 bases). In germline, CDR1 is MNHNS, CDR2 SASEGT. This CDR3 is built from 16 residues. Trimming left V 2 bases short and J 0 bases short, with 13 bases between. Here the CDR3 DNA reads TGTGCCAGCAGTGAATGGGGGGGAGGAACTAACTATGGCTACACCTTC. Protein product: CASSEWGGGTNYGYTF.

This clone was observed a few times. The chain has TRBV4-1 and TRBJ2-7, with 7 nucleotides matching TRBD1. After removal of 3 bases from V and 3 bases from J, the junction contained 5 bases not matched to a gene. The CDR3 runs to 14 residues. Germline V gene lookup returns CDR1 MGHRA and CDR2 YSYEKL. The CDR3 coding sequence is TGCGCCAGCAGCCATTCGACAGGGCGCTACGAGCAGTACTTC. Amino acids: CASSHSTGRYEQYF.

This chain links TRBV2 with TRBJ2-3; tentatively, D is TRBD1 (5 bases). This CDR3 is 16 amino acids long. Germline values: CDR1 SNHLY, CDR2 FYNNEI. The V end lost 6 bases, the J end lost 3 bases, and 19 bases lay between the germline ends. CDR3 nucleotides: TGTGCCAGCAGGCGAGACCCAGGGTCCGAAACAGATACGCAGTATTTT. Its translation is CASRRDPGSETDTQYF.

This sequence joins TRBV4-1 and TRBJ2-5; 13 bases agree with TRBD2. The junction had 3 bases not matched to a gene; V was cut back by 0 bases and J by 2 bases. The CDR3 consists of 17 residues. Per the germline V gene, CDR1 is MGHRA and CDR2 is YSYEKL. The CDR3 here is CASSQELAGGLQETQYF. CDR3 in DNA: TGCGCCAGCAGCCAAGAACTAGCGGGGGGGCTACAAGAGACCCAGTACTTC.

The chain links TRBV6-5 to TRBJ2-5; tentative D call: TRBD2 (7 bases). V shed 0 bases and J shed 5 bases, with 16 bases lying between them. The CDR3 totals 16 residues. The germline V gene encodes CDR1 MNHEY and CDR2 SVGAGI. Written as DNA, the CDR3 is TGTGCCAGCAGTTACTCGGAGATGGGGGGGCCGGAGACCCAGTACTTC. It encodes CASSYSEMGGPETQYF.

CDR3 nucleotides: TGTGCCAGCAGCCAGACAGAGGCCCAGCCCCAGCATTTT. This translates into CASSQTEAQPQHF. This sequence joins TRBV14 and TRBJ1-5; a possible D gene is TRBD1 (5 bases). Germline loops: CDR1 SGHDN, CDR2 FVKESK. The CDR3 sequence is 13 residues long. V lost 3 bases and J lost 7, with 10 bases in between. Full variable domain (missing parts from reference TRBV14 and TRBJ1-5): EAGVTQFPSHSVIEKGQTVTLRCDPISGHDNLYWYRRVMGKEIKFLLHFVKESKQDESGMPNNRFLAERTGGTYSTLKVQPAELEDSGVYFCASSQTEAQPQHFGDGTRLSIL.

The rearrangement uses TRBV5-1 and TRBJ2-5, with unresolved D. The DNA end lines up better with TRBJ2-7; the J call may be wrong. This CDR3 has 12 residues. Germline V lookup: CDR1 SGHRS, CDR2 YFSETQ. The CDR3 here is CASSPGTYEQYF. CDR3 coding DNA: TGCGCCAGCAGCCCGGGTACATACGAGCAGTACTTC.

The rearrangement uses TRBV28 and TRBJ2-2; TRBD2 matches 12 bases. Germline CDR1 and CDR2: MDHEN and SYDVKM. This CDR3 spans 14 amino acids. V shed 8 bases and J 4 bases; nucleotides not matched to a gene: 2. The CDR3 loop reads CASQGLAGTGELFF. In DNA form, the CDR3 reads TGTGCCAGCCAGGGACTAGCGGGCACCGGGGAGCTGTTTTTT.

The V call is TRBV6-5, the J call TRBJ2-3, with 10 bases lining up with TRBD1. V was clipped by 2 bases and J by 5 bases; unmatched bases: 4. The CDR3 loop spans 15 amino acids. Per germline, CDR1 MNHEY and CDR2 SVGAGI. The CDR3 protein is CASSYRQGALDTQYF. The CDR3 bases are TGTGCCAGCAGTTACAGACAGGGGGCTTTAGATACGCAGTATTTT.

V usage is TRBV7-9 and J usage is TRBJ2-5, with a possible D match to TRBD2 (7 bases). CDR3 length equals 15 residues. Germline CDR1 SEHNR, CDR2 FQNEAQ (reference sequence). The V end lost 0 bases, the J end lost 4 bases, and 12 bases lay between the germline ends. CDR3 bases: TGTGCCAGCAGCTTAGCGGGAGGGGGTGGAGAGACCCAGTACTTC. Protein product: CASSLAGGGGETQYF.

CDR3 residues: CASSPSGGVVGELFF. CDR3 sequence (DNA): TGTGCCAGCAGCCCGAGCGGGGGGGTCGTCGGGGAGCTGTTTTTT. J is TRBJ2-2 and V is TRBV7-3; TRBD2 aligns across 10 bases. V gave up 5 bases and J gave up 7 bases; unmatched junction bases: 7. This CDR3 spans 15 amino acids. Per the germline V gene, CDR1 is SGHTA and CDR2 is FQGTGA. Combining the CDR3 with reference TRBV7-3 and TRBJ2-2 gives the whole variable domain GAGVSQTPSNKVTEKGKYVELRCDPISGHTALYWYRQSLGQGPEFLIYFQGTGAADDSGLPNDRFFAVRPEGSVSTLKIQRTERGDSAVYLCASSPSGGVVGELFFGEGSRLTVL.

J is TRBJ1-1 and V is TRBV5-1; 7 positions agree with TRBD1. CDR1 and CDR2 from the germline V gene are SGHRS and YFSETQ. With 4 bases clipped from V and 2 bases from J, the junction kept 8 bases outside the gene matches. This CDR3 is 15 amino acids long. CDR3 in amino acids: CASSPRGGVNTEAFF. The CDR3 DNA follows: TGCGCCAGCAGCCCCAGAGGGGGCGTAAACACTGAAGCTTTCTTT.

The V call is TRBV27, the J call TRBJ1-6; unclear D gene. V was cut by 7 bases and J by 0 bases, with 7 bases left in between. Germline loops: CDR1 MNHEY, CDR2 SMNVEV (reference sequence). The CDR3 spans 14 residues. CDR3 residues: CASMGSSYNSPLHF. In DNA, the CDR3 is TGTGCCAGCATGGGGAGCTCCTATAATTCACCCCTCCACTTT.

This clone has only one observation. The genes are TRBV5-4 and TRBJ2-5, with D unclear. The ends were cut back, 4 bases at V and 5 bases at J, with 15 bases in the middle. This CDR3 has 14 amino acids. The germline V gene has CDR1 SGHNT and CDR2 YYREEE (reference sequence). This chain's CDR3 is CASSHPATRETQYF. CDR3 coding DNA: TGTGCCAGCAGCCATCCCGCCACCCGGGAGACCCAGTACTTC.

The count of this clone is one. The rearrangement joins TRBV4-2 to TRBJ2-3; D perhaps matches TRBD1 (5 bases). Per the germline V gene, CDR1 is LGHNA and CDR2 is YNFKEQ. The CDR3 spans 13 residues. V dropped 6 bases and J dropped 3 bases, with 10 bases sitting between them. CDR3 DNA sequence: TGTGCCAGCAGTGTCAGGGTGACAGATACGCAGTATTTT. It specifies CASSVRVTDTQYF.

The chain is built from TRBV11-2 and TRBJ1-5; tentative D call: TRBD1 (6 bases). From germline, CDR1 is SGHAT and CDR2 FQNNGV. V was clipped by 2 bases and J by 6 bases, with 11 bases between them. The CDR3 extends over 14 amino acids. The CDR3 nucleotides read TGTGCCAGCAGCTTAAACAGGGATGGTCAGCCCCAGCATTTT. It specifies CASSLNRDGQPQHF. Drawing the rest from reference TRBV11-2 and TRBJ1-5, the complete variable domain is EAGVAQSPRYKIIEKRQSVAFWCNPISGHATLYWYQQILGQGPKLLIQFQNNGVVDDSQLPKDRFSAERLKGVDSTLKIQPAKLEDSAVYLCASSLNRDGQPQHFGDGTRLSIL.

The genes are TRBV6-6 and TRBJ2-7; D is unclear. Between the trimmed V and J ends, which lost 2 bases and 5 bases, there was a span of 19 bases. The CDR3 spans 16 residues. Germline CDR1 MNHNY, CDR2 SVGAGI (reference sequence). The CDR3 is CASSYRVGFKADEQYF. Here the CDR3 DNA reads TGTGCCAGCAGTTACCGAGTTGGCTTCAAGGCGGACGAGCAGTACTTC.

The gene calls are TRBV9 and TRBJ2-1; no firm D call. This CDR3 contains 15 residues. Trimming removed 0 bases at V and 0 bases at J, with 7 bases between. The V gene's germline CDR1 is SGDLS and CDR2 YYNGEE. The CDR3 reads CASSVDVSSYNEQFF. DNA for the CDR3: TGTGCCAGCAGCGTAGATGTGAGCTCCTACAATGAGCAGTTCTTC.

Points on this clone: The missing conserved phenylalanine or tryptophan at the end of this CDR3 makes a read error likely. The limits of the CDR3 on the DNA are not certain, so only TCRdb's listed CDR3 is given. The V call is TRBV10-1, the J call TRBJ1-2; the DNA was not used to check the table's D call, TRBD1. From germline, CDR1 is WNHNN and CDR2 SYGVQD (reference sequence). The CDR3 is 9 amino acids long, termini counted. The CDR3 protein is CASSESRGL.